One sample yielded the 11 T cell receptor beta chains listed below, sequenced in a study of cytomegalovirus exposure and HLA in healthy donors. This PCR relied on a set of 60 Vbeta primers and 13 Jbeta primers. TCRdb's copy holds only in-frame clones and misses some; the assay was immunoSEQ multiplex PCR. Here the sample table reports under 100,000 clones. Sequenced: PBMCs. These receptors all stem from a man aged 25 to 40 in good health and CMV-seronegative.

The chain is built from TRBV9 and TRBJ1-1; 11 bases agree with TRBD1. The CDR3 loop spans 16 amino acids. Per germline, CDR1 SGDLS and CDR2 YYNGEE. The V and J ends lost 3 bases and 2 bases, in that order; junction bases with no gene match: 6. CDR3 amino acids: CASSADRGRGNTEAFF. CDR3 DNA: TGTGCCAGCAGCGCGGACAGGGGGCGCGGAAACACTGAAGCTTTCTTT.

The rearrangement uses TRBV6-6 and TRBJ1-3, with unresolved D. Trimming took off 2 bases at V and 6 bases at J, with 5 bases between the two ends. The CDR3 covers 12 residues. Germline CDR1 is MNHNY and CDR2 is SVGAGI (reference sequence). This chain's CDR3 is CASSYQSNTIYF. The CDR3 bases are TGTGCCAGCAGTTACCAGTCAAACACCATATATTTT.

The chain joins TRBV5-1 to TRBJ1-3; 7 bases are a match to TRBD1. The CDR3 has 15 amino acids. CDR1 is SGHRS, CDR2 YFSETQ, per germline. With 3 bases clipped from V and 2 bases from J, the junction kept 5 bases outside the gene matches. As DNA, the CDR3 is TGCGCCAGCAGCTCCTCGACAGGGCCTGGAAACACCATATATTTT. Amino acid sequence: CASSSSTGPGNTIYF.

V gene TRBV5-1 combines with J gene TRBJ1-2; 7 nucleotides line up with TRBD1. The CDR3 is made up of 17 amino acids. Per germline, CDR1 SGHRS and CDR2 YFSETQ. With V trimmed by 0 bases and J by 0 bases, 8 bases remained unmatched. CDR3 protein: CASSLAPFQGANYGYTF. CDR3 in DNA: TGCGCCAGCAGCTTGGCCCCCTTTCAGGGGGCTAACTATGGCTACACCTTC.

V usage is TRBV11-2 and J usage is TRBJ2-1, with a weak D call TRBD2 (6 bases). From germline, CDR1 is SGHAT and CDR2 FQNNGV. The V gene lost 1 base and the J gene lost 12 bases, with 16 bases spanning the gap. The CDR3 has 14 amino acids. The CDR3 nucleotides are TGTGCCAGCAGCTTAGTGACGGCGGGGACGAGGCAGTTCTTC. Amino acid sequence: CASSLVTAGTRQFF.

The chain recombines TRBV5-1 with TRBJ2-7; tentatively, D is TRBD1 (6 bases). Trimming took off 4 bases at V and 2 bases at J, with 13 bases between the two ends. The CDR3 loop spans 14 amino acids. Germline lookup yields CDR1 SGHRS and CDR2 YFSETQ. The CDR3 sequence is CASSLDRLPYEQYF. The CDR3 nucleotides read TGCGCCAGCAGCCTCGACAGGTTACCCTACGAGCAGTACTTC.

The chain has TRBV4-1 and TRBJ1-1; D remains ambiguous. There are 14 residues in the CDR3. V shed 6 bases and J shed 1 base, with 12 bases lying between them. From germline, CDR1 is MGHRA and CDR2 YSYEKL. CDR3 bases: TGCGCCAGCAGGGGAGTCTTAAAGAACACTGAAGCTTTCTTT. Translated, it gives CASRGVLKNTEAFF.

The V and J genes are TRBV14 and TRBJ2-7; a possible D gene is TRBD1 (6 bases). The CDR3 length is 16 residues. Germline V gene data show CDR1 as SGHDN and CDR2 as FVKESK. V lost 0 bases and J 1 base, leaving 13 bases between the germline ends. CDR3 nucleotide sequence: TGTGCCAGCAGCCAAGACAGGGGTAAGGGGTCCTACGAGCAGTACTTC. This translates into CASSQDRGKGSYEQYF.

The rearrangement joins TRBV5-1 to TRBJ2-3; D gene unclear. Germline V gene sequence: CDR1 SGHRS, CDR2 YFSETQ. The CDR3 loop spans 15 amino acids. V lost 0 bases and J 4 bases, leaving 12 bases between the germline ends. CDR3 in DNA: TGCGCCAGCAGCTTGGTTATTAGCCCCCCAGATACGCAGTATTTT. It encodes CASSLVISPPDTQYF.

The rearrangement uses TRBV6-1 and TRBJ2-7; maybe TRBD1 (8 bases). Germline CDR1 MNHNS, CDR2 SASEGT. This CDR3 has 15 residues. Trimming left V 2 bases short and J 4 bases short, with 15 bases between. The CDR3 reads CASSEPGQGGYEQYF. The CDR3 region has the DNA TGTGCCAGCAGTGAACCCGGACAGGGAGGGTACGAGCAGTACTTC.

As to this clone: The junction shows a germline mismatch at one end, possibly a read error. The chain uses TRBV5-1 and TRBJ2-1; 10 nucleotides align to TRBD2. Germline V lookup: CDR1 SGHRS, CDR2 YFSETQ. The CDR3 is 16 residues long. The CDR3 DNA sequence: TGCGCCAGCAGCCCCCCTAGCGGGAGCTCCGACAATGAGCAGTTCTTC. This translates into CASSPPSGSSDNEQFF.